The clone carrying this TCR beta chain was seen more than once but under ten times. Antigen: not known. The sample belongs to a study of T cells in Graves' hyperthyroidism and ophthalmopathy. Findings of the study overall: The model foresaw ophthalmopathy a median about 6.1 months prior to onset.

Deletions cut 4 bases from V and 8 bases from J, with 13 bases between. The CDR3 has 13 amino acids. The germline V gene has CDR1 SGHRS and CDR2 YFSETQ. Patients aged 18 to 65 had newly diagnosed hyperthyroidism that had lasted under 2 months. Diagnoses were made from clinical symptoms, serum measures (thyroxine and TRAb), thyroid ultrasound and orbital computed tomography. PBMCs stemmed from 10 ml fresh peripheral blood. Amplified TCR beta CDR3 regions came from RNA transcripts. Initially, a first-round RT-PCR of the TCR CDR3 employed the HTBI primer set. MiXCR was run by TCRdb on the multiplex PCR reads, yielding one entry per CDR3 protein. The repertoire consists of about 320,000 distinct CDR3 sequences, with around a sixth occurring once and the leading ten covering roughly 33%.

Sequencing input: blood. The TCR originated in a man aged 25 to 40 with Graves' hyperthyroidism. The V and J genes are TRBV5-1 and TRBJ2-4, with D perhaps assigned TRBD1 or TRBD2 (5 bases each). This CDR3 is CASSARDRDIQYF. CDR3 nucleotide sequence: TGCGCCAGCAGCGCCCGGGACCGTGACATTCAGTACTTC.